A selection of T cell receptor beta chains follows, all from one sample in a study of cytomegalovirus exposure and HLA in healthy donors. Measured with immunoSEQ multiplex PCR; TCRdb has only the in-frame clones, and not every one. This sample carries roughly 98,000 clones, about 90% of them seen once, and the ten largest clones take 6% to 6.5%. Specimen: PBMCs. These TCRs come from a young man in good health and CMV-seropositive. The CDR3 runs from the conserved cysteine through the conserved F or W. A D gene is named only where the DNA matches it firmly. Where a row states a size, it is once, few, many or the class of an expanded clone; other rows omit it.

V	J	size	D	CDR3	DNA
TRBV27	TRBJ2-1	NA	TRBD2	CASSLLGGGSFNEQFF	TGTGCCAGCAGTTTATTGGGGGGAGGGTCGTTCAATGAGCAGTTCTTC
TRBV6-6	TRBJ2-1	once	TRBD2	CASSYPGGVGHNEQFF	TGTGCCAGCAGTTACCCGGGGGGGGTTGGGCACAATGAGCAGTTCTTC
TRBV28	TRBJ2-3	NA	NA	CASSLGIGARSTDTQYF	TGTGCCAGCAGTTTAGGAATAGGAGCGAGAAGCACAGATACGCAGTATTTT
TRBV14	TRBJ2-1	NA	NA	CASSPIRGTTRNEQFF	TGTGCCAGCAGTCCAATTCGCGGGACCACGAGGAATGAGCAGTTCTTC
TRBV12-5	TRBJ2-7	NA	NA	CASGDSRAPYEQYF	TGTGCTAGTGGCGACAGCAGGGCCCCCTACGAGCAGTACTTC
TRBV2	TRBJ1-1	NA	TRBD1	CASSTGQGWSEAFF	TGTGCCAGCAGTACCGGACAGGGATGGTCTGAAGCTTTCTTT
TRBV14	TRBJ1-2	NA	NA	CASSQDSPGLTLGYTF	TGTGCCAGCAGCCAAGATTCCCCAGGGCTTACTCTTGGCTACACCTTC
TRBV7-3	TRBJ2-1	NA	TRBD1	CASSLETGRGYNEQFF	TGTGCCAGCAGCTTGGAGACAGGGAGAGGCTACAATGAGCAGTTCTTC
TRBV5-6	TRBJ2-3	NA	TRBD1	CASSPTGAITDTQYF	TGTGCCAGCAGTCCCACAGGGGCGATCACAGATACGCAGTATTTT
TRBV25-1	TRBJ2-5	once	NA	CASSEYLRGREETQYF	TGTGCCAGCAGTGAATACCTCCGGGGTAGGGAAGAGACCCAGTACTTC
TRBV4-2	TRBJ2-3	once	TRBD2	CASSQVGLAGNTDTQYF	TGTGCCAGCAGCCAAGTGGGGTTAGCGGGGAACACAGATACGCAGTATTTT
TRBV6-5	TRBJ1-1	NA	TRBD1	CASSYSSGGTEAFF	TGTGCCAGCAGTTACTCTTCAGGGGGCACTGAAGCTTTCTTT
TRBV4-2	TRBJ2-2	NA	TRBD1	CASSRATGGITGELFF	TGTGCCAGCAGCCGAGCGACAGGGGGCATCACCGGGGAGCTGTTTTTT
TRBV5-8	TRBJ2-7	NA	NA	CASSSLTEERDIGEQYF	TGTGCCAGCAGCTCCCTCACTGAAGAAAGGGACATCGGCGAGCAGTACTTC
TRBV28	TRBJ1-2	NA	TRBD1	CASSLAKKTGGYGYTF	TGTGCCAGCAGTTTAGCCAAGAAGACAGGGGGGTATGGCTACACCTTC
TRBV29-1	TRBJ1-3	NA	NA	CSVTEQISGNTIYF	TGCAGCGTAACGGAGCAAATCTCTGGAAACACCATATATTTT
TRBV7-9	TRBJ2-1	NA	NA	CASSFNRGDEQFF	TGTGCCAGCAGCTTCAACCGGGGAGATGAGCAGTTCTTC
TRBV6-5	TRBJ1-1	NA	TRBD1	CASSRTGDTEAFF	TGTGCCAGCAGCAGGACAGGGGACACTGAAGCTTTCTTT
TRBV5-1	TRBJ2-5	NA	NA	CASSQPRERAKETQYF	TGCGCCAGCAGCCAACCCAGGGAGCGGGCGAAGGAGACCCAGTACTTC
TRBV7-2	TRBJ2-1	NA	NA	CASSLKGREAYNEQFF	TGTGCCAGCAGCTTAAAAGGAAGAGAGGCCTACAATGAGCAGTTCTTC
TRBV4-1	TRBJ1-5	few	TRBD1	CASSQGRGENGPQHF	TGCGCCAGCAGCCAAGGCAGGGGGGAAAATGGGCCCCAGCATTTT
TRBV10-1	TRBJ2-5	NA	NA	CASSETGVQETQYF	TGCGCCAGCAGTGAGACGGGGGTGCAAGAGACCCAGTACTTC
TRBV4-1	TRBJ2-4	NA	NA	CASSQLTGANIQYF	TGCGCCAGCAGCCAACTGACGGGTGCAAACATTCAGTACTTC
TRBV18	TRBJ2-1	NA	TRBD2	CASSPRSGSLHNEQFF	TGTGCCAGCTCACCACGGAGCGGGAGTCTCCACAATGAGCAGTTCTTC
TRBV7-6	TRBJ2-7	NA	TRBD2	CASSLGPTSGKDEQYF	TGTGCCAGCAGCTTAGGGCCGACTAGCGGGAAGGACGAGCAGTACTTC
TRBV4-3	TRBJ1-4	few	TRBD1	CASSQELGQGNEKLFF	TGCGCCAGCAGCCAAGAGCTGGGACAGGGGAATGAAAAACTGTTTTTT
TRBV10-2	TRBJ2-5	NA	NA	CASSHTIQGIQETQYF	TGCGCCAGCAGCCACACCATACAGGGAATCCAAGAGACCCAGTACTTC
TRBV5-4	TRBJ2-3	few	NA	CASSFAGLTDTQYF	TGTGCCAGCAGCTTTGCGGGGCTCACAGATACGCAGTATTTT
TRBV6-1	TRBJ2-7	NA	NA	CASKDTSSYEQYF	TGTGCCAGCAAGGACACCTCCTCCTACGAGCAGTACTTC
TRBV6-1	TRBJ2-1	NA	TRBD1	CASSERNPARLRGHYEQFF	TGTGCCAGCAGTGAACGAAACCCCGCTAGGCTGAGGGGGCACTATGAGCAGTTCTTC
TRBV27	TRBJ2-7	NA	TRBD2	CASKIAGWASYEQYF	TGTGCCAGCAAAATAGCGGGATGGGCCTCCTACGAGCAGTACTTC
TRBV5-1	TRBJ1-2	NA	NA	CASSLEGVNYGYTF	TGCGCCAGCAGCTTGGAAGGAGTCAACTATGGCTACACCTTC
TRBV9	TRBJ2-1	NA	TRBD2	CASSVGGRVGDEQFF	TGTGCCAGCAGCGTAGGGGGGAGGGTCGGCGATGAGCAGTTCTTC
TRBV10-3	TRBJ2-5	NA	NA	CAISESTQGRETQYF	TGTGCCATCAGTGAGTCGACCCAGGGCCGAGAGACCCAGTACTTC
TRBV13	TRBJ2-7	NA	NA	CASSLVRGGGFSSYEQYF	TGTGCCAGCAGCTTAGTCCGAGGCGGGGGCTTCAGCTCCTACGAGCAGTACTTC
TRBV2	TRBJ2-3	NA	TRBD2	CASQFLAGGRYTDTQYF	TGTGCCAGCCAGTTCCTAGCGGGGGGGCGTTACACAGATACGCAGTATTTT
TRBV19	TRBJ1-2	once	NA	CASSRNYGYTF	TGTGCCAGTAGCCGGAACTATGGCTACACCTTC
TRBV29-1	TRBJ2-1	NA	TRBD2	CSVEGGLAGDEQFF	TGCAGCGTTGAAGGAGGACTAGCGGGAGATGAGCAGTTCTTC
TRBV6-1	TRBJ1-3	few	TRBD1	CASSLDRAGNTIYF	TGTGCCAGCAGTCTGGACAGGGCAGGAAACACCATATATTTT
TRBV13	TRBJ2-3	NA	TRBD2	CASSLGLRLATDTQYF	TGTGCCAGCAGCTTAGGCCTCAGACTAGCCACAGATACGCAGTATTTT
TRBV9	TRBJ2-5	NA	TRBD1	CASSVSGQQETQYF	TGTGCCAGCAGCGTATCGGGACAGCAAGAGACCCAGTACTTC